This is a list of T cell receptor beta chains from one sample in a study of T cells in Graves' hyperthyroidism and ophthalmopathy. TCRdb processed the multiplex PCR reads anew with MiXCR; each CDR3 protein has one entry. The sample yields around 290,000 distinct CDR3 sequences, 13% seen once. The sample taken for sequencing was blood. The receptor set was obtained from a woman in her 30s with Graves' hyperthyroidism that later progressed to Graves' ophthalmopathy. CDR3s include the opening cysteine and the closing phenylalanine or tryptophan. Fields, in order: CDR3 length, clone size, D gene, J gene, V gene, CDR3 DNA, CDR3 protein. A D gene is named only where the DNA matches it firmly. Only part of the rows carry a size: once, few, many, or a class if the clone is expanded.

length: 15
size: many
D: TRBD1
J: TRBJ1-4
V: TRBV6-1
DNA: TGTGCCAGCGCAGCCATAACAGGGGGGAACGAAAAACTGTTTTTT
CDR3: CASAAITGGNEKLFF

length: 13
size: -
D: -
J: TRBJ1-3
V: TRBV7-2
DNA: TGTGCCAGCAGCCGCTTCTCTGGAAACACCATATATTTT
CDR3: CASSRFSGNTIYF

length: 14
size: -
D: -
J: TRBJ1-3
V: TRBV5-4
DNA: TGTGCCAGCAGCTTGGGCCTAGGGGGGAGCACCATATATTTT
CDR3: CASSLGLGGSTIYF

length: 15
size: many
D: -
J: TRBJ2-3
V: TRBV13
DNA: TGTGCCAGCATTTCAGCAGGGAAAAGCACAGATACGCAGTATTTT
CDR3: CASISAGKSTDTQYF

length: 16
size: many
D: TRBD2
J: TRBJ2-1
V: TRBV7-2
DNA: TGTGCCAGCAGCCCTGGGACTAGCGGGACTGGAGATGAGCAGTTCTTC
CDR3: CASSPGTSGTGDEQFF

length: 15
size: many
D: -
J: TRBJ1-1
V: TRBV13
DNA: TGTGCCAGCAGCTCGCAGACACCGATGAACACTGAAGCTTTCTTT
CDR3: CASSSQTPMNTEAFF

length: 13
size: many
D: TRBD1
J: TRBJ2-2
V: TRBV2
DNA: TGTGCCACCCAGACAGGGGGCTTCGGGGAGCTGTTTTTT
CDR3: CATQTGGFGELFF

length: 15
size: many
D: TRBD2
J: TRBJ2-7
V: TRBV30
DNA: TGTGCCTGGAGTGGGGCTAGCGGGAGGGCAAGCGAGCAGTACTTC
CDR3: CAWSGASGRASEQYF

length: 15
size: many
D: -
J: TRBJ1-1
V: TRBV7-2
DNA: TGTGCCAGCAGCTTATTAATTCCCCCGAACACTGAAGCTTTCTTT
CDR3: CASSLLIPPNTEAFF

length: 13
size: many
D: -
J: TRBJ1-1
V: TRBV6-2/TRBV6-3
DNA: TGTGCCAGCAGTTACGGGCGGGGGACTGAAGCTTTCTTT
CDR3: CASSYGRGTEAFF

length: 12
size: -
D: TRBD1
J: TRBJ1-1
V: TRBV10-3
DNA: TGTGCCGCGACAGGGAGTAGCACTGAAGCTTTCTTT
CDR3: CAATGSSTEAFF

length: 15
size: many
D: TRBD2
J: TRBJ2-7
V: TRBV10-3
DNA: TGTGCCATCAGTGCGGGACTAGCGGGAGAAAACGAGCAGTACTTC
CDR3: CAISAGLAGENEQYF

length: 14
size: many
D: -
J: TRBJ1-5
V: TRBV30
DNA: TGTGCCTGGAGTTTAACCGGGACGCCTCAGCCCCAGCATTTT
CDR3: CAWSLTGTPQPQHF

length: 12
size: -
D: -
J: TRBJ2-7
V: TRBV11-2
DNA: TGTGCCAGCAGCTTTCAGGGCGGGGAGCAGTACTTC
CDR3: CASSFQGGEQYF

length: 15
size: -
D: -
J: TRBJ2-7
V: TRBV19
DNA: TGTGCCAGTAGTATGTGGGCTAGCGCCTCCTACGAGCAGTGCTTC
CDR3: CASSMWASASYEQCF

length: 11
size: few
D: -
J: TRBJ2-5
V: TRBV20-1
DNA: TGCAGTGCCCTCGGGGCGGAGACCCAGTACTTC
CDR3: CSALGAETQYF

length: 17
size: many
D: -
J: TRBJ2-6
V: TRBV12-3/TRBV12-4
DNA: TGTGCCAGCAGTTCGACAGGAGCGTTCTCTGGGGCCAACGTCCTGACTTTC
CDR3: CASSSTGAFSGANVLTF

length: 11
size: many
D: -
J: TRBJ1-1
V: TRBV7-2
DNA: TGTGCCAGCAGCTTAGAACGGCGTGCTTTCTTT
CDR3: CASSLERRAFF

length: 18
size: many
D: TRBD2
J: TRBJ2-3
V: TRBV10-3
DNA: TGTGCCATCAGTGAGCCTCCCGCGGGAGGTCTCCCCACAGATACGCAGTATTTT
CDR3: CAISEPPAGGLPTDTQYF

length: 14
size: many
D: TRBD1
J: TRBJ1-1
V: TRBV6-6
DNA: TGTGCCAGCAGTTACTCGATAAGACAGGGGGCGGCTTTCTTT
CDR3: CASSYSIRQGAAFF

length: 10
size: many
D: -
J: TRBJ2-1
V: TRBV12-3/TRBV12-4
DNA: TGTGCCAGCAGTCGGGGTGAGCAGTTCTTC
CDR3: CASSRGEQFF

length: 13
size: -
D: -
J: TRBJ1-2
V: TRBV19
DNA: TGTGCCAGTATACGGTCAGGAGTCGGCGGCTACACCTTC
CDR3: CASIRSGVGGYTF

length: 13
size: many
D: -
J: TRBJ1-1
V: TRBV30
DNA: TGTGCCTGGAGTTACAGAGCCTACACTGAAGCTTTCTTT
CDR3: CAWSYRAYTEAFF

length: 12
size: many
D: -
J: TRBJ2-7
V: TRBV28
DNA: TGTGCCAGCACAAGCCTGGGCTACGAGCAGTACTTC
CDR3: CASTSLGYEQYF

length: 14
size: many
D: -
J: TRBJ1-4
V: TRBV20-1
DNA: TGCAGTGCTACGAGAGGGGGGACCAGTGAAAAACTGTTTTTT
CDR3: CSATRGGTSEKLFF

length: 16
size: few
D: TRBD2
J: TRBJ2-2
V: TRBV5-4
DNA: TGTGCCAGCAGCTTCGGGGGGGCAGCCTTGCCCGGGGAGCTGTTTTTT
CDR3: CASSFGGAALPGELFF

length: 16
size: many
D: -
J: TRBJ2-1
V: TRBV18
DNA: TGTGCCAGCTCACCACCGCCGTCGGCCCAAGCCCATGAGCAGTTCTTC
CDR3: CASSPPPSAQAHEQFF

length: 13
size: few
D: -
J: TRBJ1-6
V: TRBV19
DNA: TGTGCCAGTAGGGGTACCCTTAATTCACCCCTCCACTTT
CDR3: CASRGTLNSPLHF

length: 14
size: -
D: TRBD2
J: TRBJ2-7
V: TRBV18
DNA: TGTGCCAGCTCACCAACTAGCGGTACCTACGAGCAGTACTTC
CDR3: CASSPTSGTYEQYF

length: 11
size: many
D: -
J: TRBJ1-1
V: TRBV7-9
DNA: TGTGCCAGCAGCTTGGGCACTGAAGCTTTCTTT
CDR3: CASSLGTEAFF

length: 11
size: many
D: -
J: TRBJ2-3
V: TRBV12-3/TRBV12-4
DNA: TGTGCCAGCAGCCTCACAGATACGCAGTATTTT
CDR3: CASSLTDTQYF

length: 12
size: many
D: -
J: TRBJ2-7
V: TRBV20-1
DNA: TGCAGTGCTAGTACGGCTTCCTACGAGCAGTACTTC
CDR3: CSASTASYEQYF

length: 16
size: many
D: TRBD1
J: TRBJ2-7
V: TRBV19
DNA: TGTGCCAGTAGTATGATTACGGGACAGTCGACCTACGAGCAGTACTTC
CDR3: CASSMITGQSTYEQYF

length: 11
size: many
D: -
J: TRBJ2-7
V: TRBV29-1
DNA: TGCAGCGTCCATCCTACCTACGAGCAGTACTTC
CDR3: CSVHPTYEQYF

length: 14
size: many
D: -
J: TRBJ2-7
V: TRBV12-3/TRBV12-4
DNA: TGTGCCAGCAGTTTTGTGACAGGAGGTGGCGAGCAGTACTTC
CDR3: CASSFVTGGGEQYF

length: 16
size: -
D: -
J: TRBJ1-5
V: TRBV20-1
DNA: TGCAGTGCTAGGATCGGGGTGACAAAAAGCAATCAGCCCCAGCATTTT
CDR3: CSARIGVTKSNQPQHF